This TCR beta chain was captured by sequencing in a study of cytomegalovirus exposure and HLA in healthy donors. For the study at large: Early released data comprised around 79 million unique TCRs from HLA-typed donors.

The PCR ran on 60 Vbeta and 13 Jbeta primers. The repertoire was sequenced with immunoSEQ multiplex PCR; TCRdb's copy has only in-frame clones and lacks some. Its table records about 43,000 clones. Whole-study findings and limits: 87-base-pair reads could not separate some V segments, including TRBV6-2 and TRBV6-3. Follow-up analysis later connected one missense variant in DCLRE1C with trimming of TCR beta V- and J-genes.

Trimming pared 2 bases from V and 2 bases from J, leaving 11 bases between. CDR1 is KGHSH, CDR2 LQKENI, per germline. The CDR3 contains 15 residues. Of note for this clone: What it recognizes is unknown.

J is TRBJ2-3 and V is TRBV18, with D perhaps TRBD2 (7 bases). The sample taken for sequencing was PBMCs. The sequence derives from a woman aged 25 to 39 in good health and CMV-seronegative. The CDR3 coding sequence is TGTGCCAGCTCACCAGGGGAGGGGGTCACAGATACGCAGTATTTT. This gives the protein CASSPGEGVTDTQYF.